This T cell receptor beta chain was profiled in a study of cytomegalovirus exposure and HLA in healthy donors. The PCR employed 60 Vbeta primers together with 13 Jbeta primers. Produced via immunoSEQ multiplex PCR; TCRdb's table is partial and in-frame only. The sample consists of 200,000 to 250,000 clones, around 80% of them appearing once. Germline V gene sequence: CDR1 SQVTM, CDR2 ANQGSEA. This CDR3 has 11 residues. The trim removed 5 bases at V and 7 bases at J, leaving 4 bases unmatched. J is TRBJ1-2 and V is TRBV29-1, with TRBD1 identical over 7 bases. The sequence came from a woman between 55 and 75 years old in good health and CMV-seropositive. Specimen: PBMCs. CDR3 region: CSVPRGFGYTF. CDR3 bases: TGCAGCGTTCCCAGGGGGTTTGGCTACACCTTC.